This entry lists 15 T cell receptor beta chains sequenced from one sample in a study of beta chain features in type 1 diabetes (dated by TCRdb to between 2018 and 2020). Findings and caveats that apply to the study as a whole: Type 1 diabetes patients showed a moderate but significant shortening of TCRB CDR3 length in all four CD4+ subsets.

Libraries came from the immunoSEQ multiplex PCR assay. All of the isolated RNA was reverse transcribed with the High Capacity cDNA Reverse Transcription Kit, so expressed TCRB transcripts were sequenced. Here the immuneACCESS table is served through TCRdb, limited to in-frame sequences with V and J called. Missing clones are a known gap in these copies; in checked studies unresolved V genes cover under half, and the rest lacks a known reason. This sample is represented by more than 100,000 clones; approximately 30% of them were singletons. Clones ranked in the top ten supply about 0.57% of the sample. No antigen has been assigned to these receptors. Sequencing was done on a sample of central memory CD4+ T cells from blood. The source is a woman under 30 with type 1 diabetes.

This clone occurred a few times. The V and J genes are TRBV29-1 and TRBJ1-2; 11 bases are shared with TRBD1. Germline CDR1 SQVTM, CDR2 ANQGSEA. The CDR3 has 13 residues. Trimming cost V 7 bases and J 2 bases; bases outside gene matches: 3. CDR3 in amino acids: CSAWTGGNYGYTF. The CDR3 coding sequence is TGCAGCGCTTGGACAGGGGGCAACTATGGCTACACCTTC.

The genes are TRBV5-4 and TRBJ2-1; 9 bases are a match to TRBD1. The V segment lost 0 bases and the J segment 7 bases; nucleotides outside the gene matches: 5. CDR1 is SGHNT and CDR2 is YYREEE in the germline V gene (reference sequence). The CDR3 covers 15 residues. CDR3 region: CASSLVQGAGNEQFF. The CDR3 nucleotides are TGTGCCAGCAGCTTGGTACAGGGGGCGGGGAATGAGCAGTTCTTC.

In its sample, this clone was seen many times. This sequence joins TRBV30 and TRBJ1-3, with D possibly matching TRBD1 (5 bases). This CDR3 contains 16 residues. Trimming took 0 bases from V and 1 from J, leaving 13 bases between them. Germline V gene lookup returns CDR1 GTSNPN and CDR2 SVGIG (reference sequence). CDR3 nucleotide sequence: TGTGCCTGGAGTGTACGTGGACATCCTTCTGGAAACACCATATATTTT. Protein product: CAWSVRGHPSGNTIYF.

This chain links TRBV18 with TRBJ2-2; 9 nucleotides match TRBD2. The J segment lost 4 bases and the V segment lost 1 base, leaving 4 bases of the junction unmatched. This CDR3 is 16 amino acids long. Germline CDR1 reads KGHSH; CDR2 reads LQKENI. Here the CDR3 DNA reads TGTGCCAGCTCACCACTAGCGGGAGACCCCACCGGGGAGCTGTTTTTT. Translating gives CASSPLAGDPTGELFF.

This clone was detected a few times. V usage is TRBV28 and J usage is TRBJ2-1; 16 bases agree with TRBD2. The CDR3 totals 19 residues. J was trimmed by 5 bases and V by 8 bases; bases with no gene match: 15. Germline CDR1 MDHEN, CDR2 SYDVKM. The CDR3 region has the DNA TGTGCCAGCGGACTCTCCGGGACTAGCGGGAGGGGATGGGACAATGAGCAGTTCTTC. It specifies CASGLSGTSGRGWDNEQFF. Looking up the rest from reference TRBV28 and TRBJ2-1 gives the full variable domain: DVKVTQSSRYLVKRTGEKVFLECVQDMDHENMFWYRQDPGLGLRLIYFSYDVKMKEKGDIPEGYSVSREKKERFSLILESASTNQTSMYLCASGLSGTSGRGWDNEQFFGPGTRLTVL.

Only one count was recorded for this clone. The CDR3 nucleotides are TGTGCCAGCAGCTCTAGCGGGAGTCGGTTGGATGAGCAGTTCTTC. Its protein product is CASSSSGSRLDEQFF. This chain links TRBV7-9 with TRBJ2-1; 10 bases map to TRBD2. Germline V gene data show CDR1 as SEHNR and CDR2 as FQNEAQ (reference sequence). V shed 4 bases and J 8 bases; nucleotides not matched to a gene: 8. This CDR3 contains 15 residues.

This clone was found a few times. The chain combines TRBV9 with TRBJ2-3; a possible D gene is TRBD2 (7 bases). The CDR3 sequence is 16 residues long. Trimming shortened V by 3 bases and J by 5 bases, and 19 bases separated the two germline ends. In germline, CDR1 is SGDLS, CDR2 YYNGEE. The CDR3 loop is CASSARRRGGIDTQYF. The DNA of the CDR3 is TGTGCCAGCAGCGCACGGAGGAGGGGGGGAATAGATACGCAGTATTTT.

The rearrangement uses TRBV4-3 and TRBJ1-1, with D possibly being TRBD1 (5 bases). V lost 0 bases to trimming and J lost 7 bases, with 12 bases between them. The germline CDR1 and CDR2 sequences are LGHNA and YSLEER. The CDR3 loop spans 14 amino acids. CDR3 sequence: CASSQEAGPGEAFF. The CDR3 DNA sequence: TGCGCCAGCAGCCAAGAGGCAGGGCCCGGTGAAGCTTTCTTT.

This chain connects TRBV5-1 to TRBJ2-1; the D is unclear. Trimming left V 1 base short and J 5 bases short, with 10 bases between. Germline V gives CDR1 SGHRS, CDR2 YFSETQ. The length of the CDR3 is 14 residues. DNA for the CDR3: TGCGCCAGCAGCTTGATGTTAGCCGACAATGAGCAGTTCTTC. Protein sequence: CASSLMLADNEQFF.

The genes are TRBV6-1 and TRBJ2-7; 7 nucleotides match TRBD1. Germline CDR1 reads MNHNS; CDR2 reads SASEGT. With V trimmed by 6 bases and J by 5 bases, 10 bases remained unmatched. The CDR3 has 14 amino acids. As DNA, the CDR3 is TGTGCCAGCAGAACTGACAGGGTACGCGACGAGCAGTACTTC. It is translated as CASRTDRVRDEQYF.

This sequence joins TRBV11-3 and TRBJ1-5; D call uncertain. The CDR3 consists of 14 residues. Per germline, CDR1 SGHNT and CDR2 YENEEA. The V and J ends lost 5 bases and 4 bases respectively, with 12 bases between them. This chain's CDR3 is CASSRGGGNQPQHF. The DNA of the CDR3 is TGTGCCAGCAGCCGCGGCGGAGGAAATCAGCCCCAGCATTTT.

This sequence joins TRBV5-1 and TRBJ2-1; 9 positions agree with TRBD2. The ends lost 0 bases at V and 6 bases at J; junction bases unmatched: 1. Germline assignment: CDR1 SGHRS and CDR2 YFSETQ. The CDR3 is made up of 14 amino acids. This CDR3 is CASSLGTSANEQFF. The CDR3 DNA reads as TGCGCCAGCAGCTTGGGGACTAGCGCCAATGAGCAGTTCTTC.

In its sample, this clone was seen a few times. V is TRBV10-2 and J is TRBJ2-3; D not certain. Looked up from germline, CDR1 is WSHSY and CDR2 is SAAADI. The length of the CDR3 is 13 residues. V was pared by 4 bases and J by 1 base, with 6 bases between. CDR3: CASSVQGTDTQYF. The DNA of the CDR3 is TGCGCCAGCAGTGTTCAGGGCACAGATACGCAGTATTTT.

DNA for the CDR3: TGTGCCTGGAGAACGGGTGGCGAGCAGTACTTC. It encodes CAWRTGGEQYF. The chain couples TRBV30 to TRBJ2-7; D uncertain. Trimming cost V 3 bases and J 6 bases, with 9 bases left between them. Germline loops: CDR1 GTSNPN, CDR2 SVGIG (reference sequence). The CDR3 sequence is 11 residues long. Full variable domain (rest looked up from reference TRBV30 and TRBJ2-7): SQTIHQWPATLVQPVGSPLSLECTVEGTSNPNLYWYRQAAGRGLQLLFYSVGIGQISSEVPQNLSASRPQDRQFILSSKKLLLSDSGFYLCAWRTGGEQYFGPGTRLTVT.

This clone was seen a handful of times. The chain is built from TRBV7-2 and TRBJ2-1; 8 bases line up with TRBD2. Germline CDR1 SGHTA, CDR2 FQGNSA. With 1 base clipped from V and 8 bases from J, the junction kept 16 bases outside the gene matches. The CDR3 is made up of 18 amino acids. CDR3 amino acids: CASSLVGGAGGWSYEQFF. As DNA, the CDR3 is TGTGCCAGCAGCTTAGTTGGGGGTGCGGGAGGATGGAGCTATGAGCAGTTCTTC. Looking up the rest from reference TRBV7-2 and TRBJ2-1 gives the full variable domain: GAGVSQSPSNKVTEKGKDVELRCDPISGHTALYWYRQSLGQGLEFLIYFQGNSAPDKSGLPSDRFSAERTGGSVSTLTIQRTQQEDSAVYLCASSLVGGAGGWSYEQFFGPGTRLTVL.